The T cell receptor (beta chain) described here comes from a study of T cell responses to AZD1222 COVID-19 vaccine. V lost 4 bases to trimming and J lost 0 bases, with 4 bases between them. Per the germline V gene, CDR1 is MNHEY and CDR2 is SMNVEV (reference sequence). The CDR3 covers 13 residues. Only in-frame clones appear in the TCRdb table, and some are missing; sequencing was by immunoSEQ multiplex PCR. The sample holds 150,000 to 200,000 clones, roughly 92% seen once. The chain joins TRBV27 to TRBJ1-5; the D is unclear. The material was peripheral blood, obtained on day 0 of AZD1222 vaccination. This receptor was identified in an adult in good health. The chain's CDR3 is CASSYSSNQPQHF. CDR3 nucleotides: TGTGCCAGCAGTTATAGTAGCAATCAGCCCCAGCATTTT.